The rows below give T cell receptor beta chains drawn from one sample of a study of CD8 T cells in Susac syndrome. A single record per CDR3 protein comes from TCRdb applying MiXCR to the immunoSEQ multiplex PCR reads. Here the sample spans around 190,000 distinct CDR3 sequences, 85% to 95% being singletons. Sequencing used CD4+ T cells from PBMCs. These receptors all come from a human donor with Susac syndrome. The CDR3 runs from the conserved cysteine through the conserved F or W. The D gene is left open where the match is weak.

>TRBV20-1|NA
CSARDLRVHEQYF
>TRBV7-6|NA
CASSRGWAQETQYF
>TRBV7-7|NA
CASSSTLAEETQYF
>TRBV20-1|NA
CSVPAGSSNQPQHF
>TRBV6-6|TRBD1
CASSTSGTANSPLHF
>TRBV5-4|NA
CASSLERGTKQYF
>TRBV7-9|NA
CASRLGQSNTEAFF
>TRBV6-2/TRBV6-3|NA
CASSYSFDKQDYNSPLHF
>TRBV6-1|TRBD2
CASTWRGEETQYF
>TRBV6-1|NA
CASRGLGTDTQYF
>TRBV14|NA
CASSQDLGSTAFF
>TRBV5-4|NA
CASSLQGWNEKLFF
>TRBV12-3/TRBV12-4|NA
CASSFLWNTEAFF
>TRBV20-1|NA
CSATPWGSNSPLHF
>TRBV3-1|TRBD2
CASSRGLAGKETQYF
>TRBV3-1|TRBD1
CASSRQGQNIQYF
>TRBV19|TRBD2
CASSSRTSGVLDTQYF
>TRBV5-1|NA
CASSPGQTNTGELFF
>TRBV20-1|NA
CSATGAESYEQYF
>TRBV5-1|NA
CASSLEPAKNIQYF
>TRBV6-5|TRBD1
CASSSDRGIYEQYF
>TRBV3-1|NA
CASSQVQGAYGYTF
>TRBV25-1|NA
CASSELGGAGLYNEQFF
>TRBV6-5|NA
CASKGTENTIYF
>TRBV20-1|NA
CSARQTSTNEKLFF
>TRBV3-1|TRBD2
CASSQDTSGVDEQFF
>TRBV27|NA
CASRTDEGYGYTF
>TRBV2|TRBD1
CASSVGPETGRNEQFF
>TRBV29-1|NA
CSAYRVPGELFF
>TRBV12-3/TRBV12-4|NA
CASSLRGLQADTQYF
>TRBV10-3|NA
CAISGEEDRPQHF
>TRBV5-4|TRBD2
CASSAPGLAGPEQYF
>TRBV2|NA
CASSRLVETQYF